The T cell receptor (beta chain) described here comes from a study of shared clonotypes between healthy human individuals. The germline V gene encodes CDR1 SGHRS and CDR2 YFSETQ. This CDR3 comprises 16 residues. Trimming left V 0 bases short and J 0 bases short, with 9 bases between. Data came from immunoSEQ multiplex PCR; TCRdb stores just in-frame clones and leaves some out. The sample shows some 790,000 clones, 72% of them seen only once. This sequence originates from a young woman in good health. The chain employs TRBV5-1 and TRBJ2-2, with a possible D match to TRBD2 (6 bases). The sample taken for sequencing was memory CD4+ T cells sorted from blood. The subset is: CD45RA-negative fraction. CDR3 in amino acids: CASSLGDFANTGELFF. In DNA form, the CDR3 reads TGCGCCAGCAGCTTGGGGGACTTTGCGAACACCGGGGAGCTGTTTTTT.